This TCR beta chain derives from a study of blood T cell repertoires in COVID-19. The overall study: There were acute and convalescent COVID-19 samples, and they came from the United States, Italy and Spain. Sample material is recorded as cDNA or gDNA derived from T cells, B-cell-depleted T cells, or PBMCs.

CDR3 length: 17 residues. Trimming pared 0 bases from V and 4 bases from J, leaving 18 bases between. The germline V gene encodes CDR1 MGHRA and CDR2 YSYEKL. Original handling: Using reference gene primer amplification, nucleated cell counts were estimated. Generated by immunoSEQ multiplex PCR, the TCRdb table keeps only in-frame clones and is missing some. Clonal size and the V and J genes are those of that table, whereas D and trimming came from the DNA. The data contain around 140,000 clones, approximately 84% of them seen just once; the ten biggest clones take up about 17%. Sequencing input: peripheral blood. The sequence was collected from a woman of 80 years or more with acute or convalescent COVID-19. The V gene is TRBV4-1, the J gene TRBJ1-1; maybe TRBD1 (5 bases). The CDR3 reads CASSQEWIAAGLTEAFF. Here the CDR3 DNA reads TGCGCCAGCAGCCAAGAATGGATTGCGGCAGGGCTCACTGAAGCTTTCTTT.